This T cell receptor beta chain originates from a study of T-cell memory formation after mild COVID-19. In the study overall: TCR clusters showed largely donor specificity.

This CDR3 region has 12 residues. Trimming removed 7 bases from V and 7 bases from J, with 10 bases in between. TCRdb reprocessed the 5' RACE reads via MiXCR and lists one record per CDR3 protein. The table has 400,000 to 500,000 distinct CDR3 sequences, around 19% seen once. The sequence was collected from an adult woman who had mild COVID-19 (a few samples of this study predate the infection). Cell type and time point are not known. The V gene is TRBV12-3 or TRBV12-4, the J gene TRBJ2-2; D remains ambiguous. The sequenced sample was PBMCs or a T cell subset sorted from them (not recorded which). In nucleotides, the CDR3 is TGTGCCAGCACCAAATGGGGCGGGGAGCTGTTTTTT. Protein product: CASTKWGGELFF.